This paragraph covers one TCR beta chain sequence. Its antigen remains undetermined. The record has no base qualities; no much larger clone is one base away. Receptor amplification or capture employed the immunoSEQ multiplex PCR assay. For the multiplex PCR, a mixture combining 60 forward primers for TCR Vbeta segments and 13 reverse primers for TCR Jbeta segments was used. The CDR3 region of rearranged TCR beta genes was amplified from genomic DNA with a multiplex PCR assay. On the Illumina HiSeq System, the amplified TCR beta libraries were sequenced as 87-base-pair reads. As for the authors' bioinformatics: A later analysis counted 65 million to 90 million unique TCR beta chains across the 600 to 850 repertoires, and 10 million to 11 million of these chains were shared by at least two donors. Raw reads were error-corrected and collapsed into unique sequences with a nearest-neighbor algorithm that merged closely related sequences to remove PCR and sequencing errors. Alignment of CDR3 sequences to IMGT reference sequences was used to assign V, D and J gene segments. For a sequence to be retained, a match of at least six nucleotides to both a V gene segment and a J gene segment was required. A rearrangement counted as productive if the CDR3 had no stop codons and remained in frame with V and J, and every other rearrangement counted as non-productive. CDR3 was defined by IMGT convention, running from the second conserved V-encoded cysteine to the conserved J-encoded phenylalanine. Sequences without an unambiguous match to a single V gene segment were excluded from the earlier analysis of 587 of the donors. An earlier analysis of a few hundred of the donors called V segments functional above 56.7% productive rearrangements and segregating when the between-donor standard deviation exceeded 5%. A statistical classification framework was developed to diagnose cytomegalovirus status using the catalog of TCR beta chain sequences. In a later analysis, V and J genes were assigned by comparing TCR nucleotide sequences against IMGT/GENE-DB human TR gene sequences. Using the TCRdist pipeline, a later analysis assigned CDR3 sequences along with most-parsimonious VDJ recombination scenarios. A later analysis defined each TCR beta chain by its CDR3 amino acid sequence plus V-gene family, and excluded reads lacking a unique V-gene family. In a later analysis, 450 to 600 highly shared, low-generation-probability nucleotide sequences were removed to address suspected cross-contamination and a sequencing artifact. A later analysis calculated a clonal expansion index for each public chain from normalized within-repertoire ranks of inferred template counts. A later analysis computed generation probabilities with a VDJ recombination model fitted to out-of-frame rearrangements, and checked the results against IGoR. A later analysis scored TCR-TCR, TCR-HLA and TCR-CMV co-occurrence with hypergeometric tests, applying a repertoire-size bias correction to TCR pairs. A later analysis estimated false discovery rates by permuting HLA or CMV assignments 20 times. In a later analysis, co-occurring TCRs were grouped with DBSCAN, and TCRdist sequence similarity was added when clustering was performed within HLA-allele-positive subsets. For co-occurrence clustering, repertoires with fewer than 30,000 or more than 120,000 public chains were excluded, along with 4 to 6 repertoires with anomalous nucleotide sharing. TCRdb limited this immuneACCESS table to in-frame rearrangements with V and J called. A share of clones is missing; checked studies link under half to unresolved V genes, and the rest is unexplained. Clone size and the V and J calls come from that table; the DNA yielded D and trimming. The sample contains tens of thousands of clones, roughly 80% of them found a single time. The top ten constitute roughly 14% of the sample.

Taken from the germline V gene (reference sequence), the CDR1 and CDR2 loops are LNHDA and SQIVND. V is cut back by 7 bases and J by 8 bases, with 11 bases in the junction unmatched. Including the terminal cysteine and phenylalanine, the CDR3 comprises 14 residues. CDR3 DNA is the only sequence kept; it has 42 bases, read in frame from the first base. The sample originates from a study of cytomegalovirus exposure and HLA in healthy donors (TCRdb year 2017). For the study in its entirety: An earlier analysis of 587 of the donors reported about 290 Gb of sequence data and 117 million unique TCR beta sequences from 150 million to 200 million T cells. Approximately 300 gigabases of sequencing data and approximately 91 million unique TCR sequences made up an early release that covered several hundred HLA-typed donors. Of the roughly 400 genotyped donors, roughly 85% fell in the genetic ancestry cluster associated with self-reported Caucasian donors. The aim of the study was to test whether cataloging public T cell receptors could identify signatures of past pathogen exposure. The study profiled the T cell repertoires of about 720 subjects by immunosequencing and related them to cytomegalovirus serostatus. Besides the first cohort of under 700 subjects, a separate validation cohort made up of over 95 different subjects was used. The study combined high-throughput TCR immunosequencing, statistical association of individual TCRs with disease status, and machine learning to predict cytomegalovirus infection status. To study patterns of TCR occurrence, a later analysis re-analyzed previously published TCR beta repertoires from several hundred donors and added high-resolution HLA genotyping. Rather than using new phenotypic data, the later analysis identified candidate immune exposures from TCR beta sequences and from how often those sequences occurred across donors. An earlier analysis of roughly 600 of the donors used high-throughput TCR beta sequencing to judge whether each TCR beta V gene segment behaved as functional or pseudogenic. Alongside the repertoire data, information on donor age, sex, ethnicity and CMV serostatus was compiled. Genome-wide SNP genotypes for about 55% of the roughly 670 donors were used in a later genetic analysis, which treated that subset as a discovery cohort. Every discovery cohort repertoire had been produced on one sequencing platform. HLA typing included class I and class II loci at four-digit resolution. Typing coverage differed by locus: A, B, C, DRB1 and DQB1 were typed in roughly 620-640 donors, DQA1 in about 560, DPA1 in approximately 610, and DPB1 in roughly 450. Roughly five DR-DQ haplotypes were treated as single units for association and clustering because of strong linkage in the cohort. On average, roughly 250,000 unique TCR beta nucleotide sequences were sequenced per donor among about 400 genotyped donors of the cohort, with roughly a sixth of those sequences being non-productive.

The cohort was made up of 500 to 850 healthy bone marrow donors. Cohort members were all nominally healthy when sampled, although unrecorded immune exposures were likely present. The donor tested CMV seropositive, placing the donor among the 310 or so seropositive members of the cohort. A peripheral blood sample was provided by each donor, and peripheral blood mononuclear cells were used for TCR beta sequencing. Genomic DNA was extracted from the blood cell samples with the Qiagen DNeasy Blood Extraction Kit. Study-wide findings and limitations: The classifier was reported to diagnose cytomegalovirus status with high specificity and sensitivity in both the original cohort and the validation cohort. A further reported finding was that TCR beta sequences accurately predicted the HLA-A and HLA-B alleles for most subjects in the first cohort. Most TCR sequences were seen in very few donors, while some public TCRs were found in many individuals. Compared with the roughly 700-donor mean, donors in an Asian-associated ancestry cluster had fewer N-insertions in productive TCRs, according to a later genetic analysis. The study listed over 150 TCR beta chains as associated with cytomegalovirus. Because counts were too low, fewer than 20 rarely observed V segments, including chromosome 9 orphons, were excluded from the earlier analysis of about 500 of the donors. In vitro tests confirmed that a few of the cytomegalovirus-associated TCR beta chains recognize cytomegalovirus antigens. According to a later analysis, parvovirus B19, influenza, CMV and Epstein-Barr virus appeared linked to several top co-occurrence clusters. In an earlier analysis of fewer than 700 of the donors, most TCR beta V segments appeared in productive rearrangements about 90% or about 30% of the time, broadly matching IMGT annotations. Compared with equally common non-associated chains, HLA-associated TCR beta chains in a later analysis were more clonally expanded and had lower generation probabilities. According to a later analysis, most CMV-associated TCR beta chains appeared to be HLA-restricted, and the HLA associations seemed to be driven largely by CMV exposure. In a later genetic analysis, a missense DCLRE1C variant was associated with V-gene and J-gene trimming of TCR beta chains, and the association was replicated in an independent cohort. When HLA alleles, especially DR and DQ, strongly co-occurred, attributing TCR associations to individual alleles was difficult. A later analysis associated 16,951 TCR beta sequences with specific HLA alleles at a false discovery rate of 0.05. Because HLA typing was unavailable for some donors at each locus, only the typed subset was used in association tests. Some IMGT-functional V segments, including TRBV6-2 and TRBV6-3, could not be told apart with the 87-base-pair reads, so those segments were excluded. Correlated functional status among segregating V segments might reflect linkage disequilibrium, but an unknown experimental factor could not be ruled out. The sequencing pipeline was judged likely to have produced a cluster of highly shared sequence variants as a technical artifact. The only immune exposure information available for the cohort was CMV serostatus. Presence/absence analyses assumed roughly uniform sequencing depth across donors, an assumption that may not hold. In a later analysis, the rate of TCR association differed among HLA loci, with DRB1 alleles having the most associated TCRs and HLA-C alleles having the fewest. The authors suggested that the approach could potentially be extended to other disease states and immunological phenotypes. The cohort was sequenced for TCR beta chains only, and without alpha or paired-chain data the features that could be detected were limited.

Sequencing was done on a sample of PBMCs. This chain is built from TRBV19 and TRBJ1-2; 9 junctional bases match TRBD1. The sequence derives from a woman aged 35 to 49 in good health and CMV-seropositive. The CDR3 reads as follows: CASTREGQGSGYTF. The DNA is as follows: TGTGCCAGTACCCGGGAGGGACAGGGAAGCGGCTACACCTTC.